What follows describes a single T cell receptor beta chain. The data were produced by immunoSEQ multiplex PCR, yet TCRdb's version contains in-frame clones alone and is incomplete. The table includes 100,000 to 150,000 clones, roughly nine tenths detected once. V lost 0 bases, J lost 4 bases, and 3 bases stayed unmatched. Germline CDR1 MNHEY, CDR2 SVGAGI. The CDR3 length is 15 residues. The data originate from a study of T cell responses to AZD1222 COVID-19 vaccine. This receptor was identified in an adult in good health. The source was peripheral blood, collected on day 0 of AZD1222 vaccination. The chain couples TRBV6-5 to TRBJ1-2, with 9 bases aligning to TRBD1. CDR3 amino acids: CASSYSLDRGYGYTF. The CDR3 DNA is TGTGCCAGCAGTTACTCGCTGGACAGGGGCTATGGCTACACCTTC.